This T cell receptor beta chain is drawn from a study of blood T cell repertoires in COVID-19. The wider study: Sites across the United States, Italy and Spain contributed samples from acute and convalescent COVID-19.

The length of the CDR3 is 15 residues. V was clipped by 3 bases and J by 3 bases; unmatched bases: 9. The germline CDR1 and CDR2 sequences are DFQATT and SNEGSKA (reference sequence). Original methodology: Estimation of nucleated cell counts relied on the amplification of reference gene primers. Some clones are missing from TCRdb's copy, which holds only in-frame ones; the method was immunoSEQ multiplex PCR. From that table come the V and J calls and clone size; the DNA was used to work out D and trimming. This table holds around 93,000 clones, around 79% found once. The TCR sequence derives from a woman over 75 with acute or convalescent COVID-19. Sequenced: peripheral blood. The chain joins TRBV20-1 to TRBJ2-3; 7 bases fit TRBD2. The CDR3 region is CSASAAGAGTDTQYF. The CDR3 DNA sequence: TGCAGTGCTAGTGCTGCGGGAGCGGGGACAGATACGCAGTATTTT.